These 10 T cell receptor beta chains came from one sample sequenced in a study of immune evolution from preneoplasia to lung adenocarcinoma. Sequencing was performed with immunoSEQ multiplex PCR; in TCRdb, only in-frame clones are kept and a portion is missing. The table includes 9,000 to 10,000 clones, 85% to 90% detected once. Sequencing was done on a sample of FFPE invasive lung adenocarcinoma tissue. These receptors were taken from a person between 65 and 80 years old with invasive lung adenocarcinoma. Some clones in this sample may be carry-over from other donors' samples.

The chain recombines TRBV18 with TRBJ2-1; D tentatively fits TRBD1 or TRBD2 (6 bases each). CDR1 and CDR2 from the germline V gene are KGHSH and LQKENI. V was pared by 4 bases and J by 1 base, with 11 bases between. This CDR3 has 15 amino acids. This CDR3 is CASSRPGASYNEQFF. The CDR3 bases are TGTGCCAGCTCACGACCGGGGGCATCCTACAATGAGCAGTTCTTC.

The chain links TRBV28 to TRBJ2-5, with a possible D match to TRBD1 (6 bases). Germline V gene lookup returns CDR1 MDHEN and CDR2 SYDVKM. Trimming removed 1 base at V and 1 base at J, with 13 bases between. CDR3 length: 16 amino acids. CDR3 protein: CASSLLGDTVQETQYF. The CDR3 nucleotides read TGTGCCAGCAGTTTATTAGGGGACACGGTCCAAGAGACCCAGTACTTC.

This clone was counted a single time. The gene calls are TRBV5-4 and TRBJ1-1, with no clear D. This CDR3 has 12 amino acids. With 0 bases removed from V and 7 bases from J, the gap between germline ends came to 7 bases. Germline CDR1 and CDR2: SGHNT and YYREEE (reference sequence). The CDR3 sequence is CASSLARGEAFF. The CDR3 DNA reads TGTGCCAGCAGCTTGGCACGGGGTGAAGCTTTCTTT.

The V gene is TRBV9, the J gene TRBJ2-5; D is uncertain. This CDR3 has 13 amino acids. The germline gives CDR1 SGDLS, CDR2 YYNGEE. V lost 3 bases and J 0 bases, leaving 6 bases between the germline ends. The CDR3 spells CASSAKYQETQYF. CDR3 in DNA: TGTGCCAGCAGCGCTAAGTACCAAGAGACCCAGTACTTC.

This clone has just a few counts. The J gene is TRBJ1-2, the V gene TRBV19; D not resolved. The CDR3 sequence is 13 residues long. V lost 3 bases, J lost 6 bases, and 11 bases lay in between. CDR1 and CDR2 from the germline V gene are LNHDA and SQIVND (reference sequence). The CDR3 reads CASSMGVEHGYTF. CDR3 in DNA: TGTGCCAGTAGTATGGGAGTAGAACATGGCTACACCTTC. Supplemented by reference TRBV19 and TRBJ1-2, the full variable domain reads DGGITQSPKYLFRKEGQNVTLSCEQNLNHDAMYWYRQDPGQGLRLIYYSQIVNDFQKGDIAEGYSVSREKKESFPLTVTSAQKNPTAFYLCASSMGVEHGYTFGSGTRLTVV.

CDR3 coding DNA: TGCGCCAGCAGCGTGCAGACAGGTTCTGGAAACACCATATATTTT. It codes for CASSVQTGSGNTIYF. The V call is TRBV5-1, the J call TRBJ1-3; D possibly corresponds to TRBD1 (6 bases). The CDR3 contains 15 residues. V was shortened by 4 bases and J by 1 base, with 12 bases between the two germline ends. In germline, CDR1 is SGHRS, CDR2 YFSETQ. Filled out from reference TRBV5-1 and TRBJ1-3, the complete variable domain reads KAGVTQTPRYLIKTRGQQVTLSCSPISGHRSVSWYQQTPGQGLQFLFEYFSETQRNKGNFPGRFSGRQFSNSRSEMNVSTLELGDSALYLCASSVQTGSGNTIYFGEGSWLTVV.

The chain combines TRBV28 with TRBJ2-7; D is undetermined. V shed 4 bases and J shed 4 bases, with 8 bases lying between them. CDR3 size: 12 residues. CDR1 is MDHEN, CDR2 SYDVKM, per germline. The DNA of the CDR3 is TGTGCCAGCAGTTCACCAGTTTACGAGCAGTACTTC. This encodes CASSSPVYEQYF.

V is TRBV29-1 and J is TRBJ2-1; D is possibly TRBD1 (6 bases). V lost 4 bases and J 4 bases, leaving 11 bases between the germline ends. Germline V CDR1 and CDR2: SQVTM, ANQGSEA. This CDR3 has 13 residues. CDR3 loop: CSVGHTGYNEQFF. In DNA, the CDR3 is TGCAGCGTTGGACACACAGGGTACAATGAGCAGTTCTTC.

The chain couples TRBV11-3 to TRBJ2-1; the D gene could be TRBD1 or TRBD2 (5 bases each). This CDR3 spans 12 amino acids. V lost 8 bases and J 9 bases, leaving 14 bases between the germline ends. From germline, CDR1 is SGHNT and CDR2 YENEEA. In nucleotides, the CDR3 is TGTGCCAGCTCCCCCCGGGGCGGTGAGCAGTTCTTC. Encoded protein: CASSPRGGEQFF.

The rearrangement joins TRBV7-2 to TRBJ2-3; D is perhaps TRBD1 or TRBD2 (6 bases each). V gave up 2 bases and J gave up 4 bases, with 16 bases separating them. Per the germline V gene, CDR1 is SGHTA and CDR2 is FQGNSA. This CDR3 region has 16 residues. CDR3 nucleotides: TGTGCCAGCAGCTTAAGGGGGAGGAGGGCGGCAGATACGCAGTATTTT. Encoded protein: CASSLRGRRAADTQYF. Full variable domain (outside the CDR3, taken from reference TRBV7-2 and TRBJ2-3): GAGVSQSPSNKVTEKGKDVELRCDPISGHTALYWYRQSLGQGLEFLIYFQGNSAPDKSGLPSDRFSAERTGGSVSTLTIQRTQQEDSAVYLCASSLRGRRAADTQYFGPGTRLTVL.